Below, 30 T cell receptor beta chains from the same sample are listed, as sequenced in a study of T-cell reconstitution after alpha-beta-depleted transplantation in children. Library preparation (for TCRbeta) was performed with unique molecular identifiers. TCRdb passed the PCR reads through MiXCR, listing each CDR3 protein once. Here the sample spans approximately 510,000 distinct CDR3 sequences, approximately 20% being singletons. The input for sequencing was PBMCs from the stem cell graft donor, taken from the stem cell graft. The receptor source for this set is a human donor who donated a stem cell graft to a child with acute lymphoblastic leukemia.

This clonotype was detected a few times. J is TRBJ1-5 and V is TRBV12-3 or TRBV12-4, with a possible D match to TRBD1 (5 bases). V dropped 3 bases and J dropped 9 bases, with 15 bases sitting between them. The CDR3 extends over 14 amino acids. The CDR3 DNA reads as TGTGCCAGCAGTTTTGGGCAGGGCTCCGGGCCCCAGCATTTT. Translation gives CASSFGQGSGPQHF.

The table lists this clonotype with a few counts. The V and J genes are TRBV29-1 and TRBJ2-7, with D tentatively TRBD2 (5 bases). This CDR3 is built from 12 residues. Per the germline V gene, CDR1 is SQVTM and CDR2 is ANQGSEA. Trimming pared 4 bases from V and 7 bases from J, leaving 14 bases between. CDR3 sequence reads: CSVGGSVGEQYF. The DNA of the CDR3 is TGCAGCGTTGGCGGGTCTGTAGGGGAGCAGTACTTC.

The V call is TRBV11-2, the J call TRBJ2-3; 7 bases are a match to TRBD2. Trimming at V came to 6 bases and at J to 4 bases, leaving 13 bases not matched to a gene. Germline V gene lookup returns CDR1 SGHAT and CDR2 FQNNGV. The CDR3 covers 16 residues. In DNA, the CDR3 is TGTGCCAGCAGGGGACTAAGCGAACGGGTCCCAGATACGCAGTATTTT. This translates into CASRGLSERVPDTQYF.

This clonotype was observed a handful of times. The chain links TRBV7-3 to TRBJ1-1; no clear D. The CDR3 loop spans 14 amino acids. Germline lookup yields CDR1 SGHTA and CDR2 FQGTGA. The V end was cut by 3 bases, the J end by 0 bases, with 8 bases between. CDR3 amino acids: CASSFEIMNTEAFF. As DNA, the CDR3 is TGTGCCAGCAGCTTTGAGATTATGAACACTGAAGCTTTCTTT.

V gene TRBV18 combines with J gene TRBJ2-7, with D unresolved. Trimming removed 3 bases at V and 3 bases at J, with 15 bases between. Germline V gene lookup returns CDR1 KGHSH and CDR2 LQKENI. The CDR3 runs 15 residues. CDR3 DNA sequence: TGTGCCAGCTCACCTGCACCGGGCGCTTACTACGAGCAGTACTTC. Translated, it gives CASSPAPGAYYEQYF.

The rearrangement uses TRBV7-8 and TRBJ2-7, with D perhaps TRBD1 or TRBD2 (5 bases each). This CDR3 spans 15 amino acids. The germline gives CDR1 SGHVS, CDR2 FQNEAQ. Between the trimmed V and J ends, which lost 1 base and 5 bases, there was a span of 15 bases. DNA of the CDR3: TGTGCCAGCAGCTTAGAAGGGACGGCCGGTGACGAGCAGTACTTC. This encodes CASSLEGTAGDEQYF.

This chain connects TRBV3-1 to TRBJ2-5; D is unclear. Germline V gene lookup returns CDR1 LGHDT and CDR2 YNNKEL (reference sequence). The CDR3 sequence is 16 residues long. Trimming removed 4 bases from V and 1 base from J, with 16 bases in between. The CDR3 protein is CASSPHLPDRQETQYF. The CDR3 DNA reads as TGTGCCAGCAGCCCACATTTACCGGACCGCCAAGAGACCCAGTACTTC.

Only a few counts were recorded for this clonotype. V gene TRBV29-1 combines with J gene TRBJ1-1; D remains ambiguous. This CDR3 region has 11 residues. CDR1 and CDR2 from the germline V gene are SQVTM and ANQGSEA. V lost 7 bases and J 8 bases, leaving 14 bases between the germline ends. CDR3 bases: TGCAGCGCTTTTGACAAGGGCGAAGCTTTCTTT. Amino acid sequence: CSAFDKGEAFF.

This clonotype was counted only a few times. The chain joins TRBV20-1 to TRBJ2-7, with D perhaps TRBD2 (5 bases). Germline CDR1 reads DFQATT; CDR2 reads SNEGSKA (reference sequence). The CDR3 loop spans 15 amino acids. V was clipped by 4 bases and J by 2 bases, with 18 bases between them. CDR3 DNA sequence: TGCAGTGCTACTACAAATAAAAGAGGGCCCTACGAGCAGTACTTC. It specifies CSATTNKRGPYEQYF.

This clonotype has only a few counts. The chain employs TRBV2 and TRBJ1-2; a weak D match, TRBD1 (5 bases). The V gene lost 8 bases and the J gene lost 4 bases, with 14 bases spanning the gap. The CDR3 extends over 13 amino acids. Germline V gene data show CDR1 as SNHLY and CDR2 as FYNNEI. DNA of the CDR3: TGTGCCAGCCAGGACTATAGGGGCTATGGCTACACCTTC. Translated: CASQDYRGYGYTF.

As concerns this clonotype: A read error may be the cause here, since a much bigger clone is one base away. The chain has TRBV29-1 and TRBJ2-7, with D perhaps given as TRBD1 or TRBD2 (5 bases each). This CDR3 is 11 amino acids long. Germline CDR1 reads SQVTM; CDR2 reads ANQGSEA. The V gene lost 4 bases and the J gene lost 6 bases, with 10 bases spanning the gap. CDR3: CSVGRETEQYF. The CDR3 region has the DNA TGCAGCGTTGGCAGGGAGACCGAGCAGTACTTC.

This chain's CDR3 is CASSPGVAGMETQYF. Here the CDR3 DNA reads TGTGCCAGCAGCCCGGGAGTTGCGGGAATGGAGACCCAGTACTTC. The chain uses TRBV3-1 and TRBJ2-5; tentative D call: TRBD2 (6 bases). Trimming cost V 4 bases and J 5 bases, with 17 bases left between them. CDR3 length: 15 residues. Germline V gene data show CDR1 as LGHDT and CDR2 as YNNKEL (reference sequence).

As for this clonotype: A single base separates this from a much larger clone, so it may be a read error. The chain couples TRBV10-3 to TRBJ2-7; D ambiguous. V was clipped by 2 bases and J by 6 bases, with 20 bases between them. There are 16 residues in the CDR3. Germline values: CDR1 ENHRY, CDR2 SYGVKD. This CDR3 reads CAISELTSSSRCEQYF. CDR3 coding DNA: TGTGCCATCAGTGAGCTTACGAGCAGTAGTCGCTGCGAGCAGTACTTC.

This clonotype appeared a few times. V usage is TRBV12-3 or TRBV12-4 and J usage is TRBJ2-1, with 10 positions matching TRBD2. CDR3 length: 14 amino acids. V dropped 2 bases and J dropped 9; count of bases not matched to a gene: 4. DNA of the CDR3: TGTGCCAGCAGTTTACTAGCGGGAGTGCGTGAGCAGTTCTTC. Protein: CASSLLAGVREQFF.

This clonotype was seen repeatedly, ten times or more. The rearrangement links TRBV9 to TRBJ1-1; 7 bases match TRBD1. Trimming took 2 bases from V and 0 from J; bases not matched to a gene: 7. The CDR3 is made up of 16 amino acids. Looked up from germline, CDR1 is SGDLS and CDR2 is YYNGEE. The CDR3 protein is CASSVEARGMNTEAFF. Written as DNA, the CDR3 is TGTGCCAGCAGCGTTGAGGCCAGGGGGATGAACACTGAAGCTTTCTTT.

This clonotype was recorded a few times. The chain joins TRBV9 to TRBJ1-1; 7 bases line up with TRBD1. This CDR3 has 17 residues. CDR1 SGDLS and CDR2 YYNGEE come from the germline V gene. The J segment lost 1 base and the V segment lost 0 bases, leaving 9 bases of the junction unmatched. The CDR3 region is CASSVGQGGGPNTEAFF. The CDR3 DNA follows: TGTGCCAGCAGCGTAGGGCAGGGGGGTGGGCCGAACACTGAAGCTTTCTTT.

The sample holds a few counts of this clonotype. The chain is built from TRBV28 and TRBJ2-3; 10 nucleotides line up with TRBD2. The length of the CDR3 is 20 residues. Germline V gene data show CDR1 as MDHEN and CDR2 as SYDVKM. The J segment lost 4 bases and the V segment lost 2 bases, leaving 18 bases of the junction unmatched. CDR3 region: CASSLVASGSPNPPPDTQYF. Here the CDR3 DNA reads TGTGCCAGCAGTTTAGTCGCTAGCGGGAGCCCCAATCCCCCGCCAGATACGCAGTATTTT.

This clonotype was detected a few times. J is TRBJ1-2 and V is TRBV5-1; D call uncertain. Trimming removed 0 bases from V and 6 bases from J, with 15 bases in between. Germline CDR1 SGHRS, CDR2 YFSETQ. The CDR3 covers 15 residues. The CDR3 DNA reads TGCGCCAGCAGCTTGGCTGAGGCGGGGAAACATGGCTACACCTTC. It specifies CASSLAEAGKHGYTF.

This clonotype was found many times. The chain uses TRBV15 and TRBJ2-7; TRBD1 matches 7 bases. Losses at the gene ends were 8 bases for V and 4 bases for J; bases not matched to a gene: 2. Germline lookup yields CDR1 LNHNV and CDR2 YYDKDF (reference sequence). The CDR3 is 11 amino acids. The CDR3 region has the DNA TGTGCCACCCGACAGGGTTACGAGCAGTACTTC. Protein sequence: CATRQGYEQYF.

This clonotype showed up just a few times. The CDR3 spells CASTPMGTGIGNEQYF. DNA for the CDR3: TGTGCCAGCACCCCTATGGGGACAGGGATAGGCAACGAGCAGTACTTC. The chain is built from TRBV6-5 and TRBJ2-7; 9 positions match TRBD1. CDR1 is MNHEY and CDR2 is SVGAGI in the germline V gene. The CDR3 has 16 amino acids. V was clipped by 7 bases and J by 5 bases; unmatched bases: 15.

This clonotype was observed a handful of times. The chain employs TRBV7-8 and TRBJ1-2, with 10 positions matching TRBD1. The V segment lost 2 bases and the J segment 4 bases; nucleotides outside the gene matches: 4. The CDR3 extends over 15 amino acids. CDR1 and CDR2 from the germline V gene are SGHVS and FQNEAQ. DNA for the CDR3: TGTGCCAGCAGCTTATATGGACAGGGGGTCTATGGCTACACCTTC. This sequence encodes CASSLYGQGVYGYTF.

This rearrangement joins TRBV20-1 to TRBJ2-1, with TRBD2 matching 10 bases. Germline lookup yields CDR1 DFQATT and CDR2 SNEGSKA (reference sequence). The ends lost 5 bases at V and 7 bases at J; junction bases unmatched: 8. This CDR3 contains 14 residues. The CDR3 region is CSALFPSGRNEQFF. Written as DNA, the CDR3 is TGCAGTGCTCTCTTTCCTAGCGGGAGAAATGAGCAGTTCTTC.

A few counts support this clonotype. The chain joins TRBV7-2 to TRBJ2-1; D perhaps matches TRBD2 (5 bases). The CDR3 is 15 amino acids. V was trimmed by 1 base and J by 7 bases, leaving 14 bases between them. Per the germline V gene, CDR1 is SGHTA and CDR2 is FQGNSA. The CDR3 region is CASSLVVSSGNEQFF. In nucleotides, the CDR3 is TGTGCCAGCAGCTTAGTGGTTAGCTCGGGAAATGAGCAGTTCTTC. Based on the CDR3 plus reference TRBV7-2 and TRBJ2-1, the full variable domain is GAGVSQSPSNKVTEKGKDVELRCDPISGHTALYWYRQSLGQGLEFLIYFQGNSAPDKSGLPSDRFSAERTGGSVSTLTIQRTQQEDSAVYLCASSLVVSSGNEQFFGPGTRLTVL.

In DNA form, the CDR3 reads TGTGCCAGTAGTATTATAGCCAGCACAGATACGCAGTATTTT. Its translation is CASSIIASTDTQYF. The chain recombines TRBV19 with TRBJ2-3; unclear D gene. The V gene lost 3 bases and the J gene lost 0 bases, with 7 bases spanning the gap. CDR1 and CDR2 (germline): LNHDA, SQIVND (reference sequence). The CDR3 is 14 residues long.

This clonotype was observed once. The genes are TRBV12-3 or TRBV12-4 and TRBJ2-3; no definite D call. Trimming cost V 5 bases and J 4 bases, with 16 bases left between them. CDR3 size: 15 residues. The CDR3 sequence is CASSVTGSSADTQYF. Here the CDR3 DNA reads TGTGCCAGCAGTGTTACCGGGTCCTCGGCAGATACGCAGTATTTT.

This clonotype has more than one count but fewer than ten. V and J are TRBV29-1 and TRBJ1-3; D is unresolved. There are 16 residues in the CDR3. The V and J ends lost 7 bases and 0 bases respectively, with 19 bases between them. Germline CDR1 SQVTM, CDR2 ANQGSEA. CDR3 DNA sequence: TGCAGCGGGACGAGGCGGCAGCCAACCTCTGGAAACACCATATATTTT. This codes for CSGTRRQPTSGNTIYF.

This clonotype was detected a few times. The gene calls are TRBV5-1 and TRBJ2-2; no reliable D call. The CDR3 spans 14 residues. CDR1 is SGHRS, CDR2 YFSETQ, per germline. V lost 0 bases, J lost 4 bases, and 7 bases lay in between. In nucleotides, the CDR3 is TGCGCCAGCAGCTTGGAACTTCTCACCGGGGAGCTGTTTTTT. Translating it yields CASSLELLTGELFF.

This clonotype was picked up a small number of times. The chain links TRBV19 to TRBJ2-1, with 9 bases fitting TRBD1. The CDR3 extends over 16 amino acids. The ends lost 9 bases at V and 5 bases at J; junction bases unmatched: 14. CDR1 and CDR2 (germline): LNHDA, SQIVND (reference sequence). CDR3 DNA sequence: TGTGCCAGCCCACTAGGCCGGGACAGGGTGAACAATGAGCAGTTCTTC. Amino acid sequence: CASPLGRDRVNNEQFF. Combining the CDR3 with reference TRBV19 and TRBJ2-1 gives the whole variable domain DGGITQSPKYLFRKEGQNVTLSCEQNLNHDAMYWYRQDPGQGLRLIYYSQIVNDFQKGDIAEGYSVSREKKESFPLTVTSAQKNPTAFYLCASPLGRDRVNNEQFFGPGTRLTVL.

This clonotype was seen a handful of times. CDR3 region: CSVEKVGQETQYF. The CDR3 DNA follows: TGCAGCGTTGAAAAGGTCGGGCAAGAGACCCAGTACTTC. The chain employs TRBV29-1 and TRBJ2-5, with D unclear. The CDR3 has 13 amino acids. V dropped 2 bases and J dropped 2 bases, with 9 bases sitting between them. Germline loops: CDR1 SQVTM, CDR2 ANQGSEA.

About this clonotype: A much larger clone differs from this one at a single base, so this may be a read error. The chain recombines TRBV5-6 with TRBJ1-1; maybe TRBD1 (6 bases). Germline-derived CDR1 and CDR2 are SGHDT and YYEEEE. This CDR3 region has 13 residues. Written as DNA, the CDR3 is TGTGCCATCAGCTGGACAGCGAACACTGAAGCTTTCTTT. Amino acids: CAISWTANTEAFF.